Listed below are T cell receptor beta chains from one sample, sequenced in a study of shared clonotypes between healthy human individuals. Data came from immunoSEQ multiplex PCR; TCRdb stores just in-frame clones and leaves some out. The sample has fewer than 550,000 clones; roughly 79% are singletons. The material sequenced was PBMCs. Receptors originate from a woman in her thirties or forties in good health. Some clones in this sample may be carry-over from other donors' samples. Each CDR3 is given with its conserved first and last residue. Fields, in order: D gene, clone size, V gene, J gene, CDR3 DNA, CDR3 protein. D genes are given only for firm matches. Clone size is shown for a subset of rows, as once, few, many or a class of expanded clone.

>.|.|TRBV27|TRBJ2-7
TGTGCCAGCAGTTTATCGATAGGGACGTTGACCTACGAGCAGTACTTC
CASSLSIGTLTYEQYF
>TRBD1|.|TRBV29-1|TRBJ1-2
TGCAGCGCCCTCGTGACAGGGGGTTATAACGGCTACACCTTC
CSALVTGGYNGYTF
>TRBD1|.|TRBV15|TRBJ2-1
TGTGCCACCAGCAGACCTAGTTCCTCAGGGGGTGAGCAGTTCTTC
CATSRPSSSGGEQFF
>TRBD1|.|TRBV5-1|TRBJ2-1
TGCGCCAGCAGACAAACGACAGGGGGCAATGAGCAGTTCTTC
CASRQTTGGNEQFF
>TRBD2|.|TRBV7-8|TRBJ2-7
TGTGCCAGCAGCTTAGCGTGGCTAGCGGTAACCTACGAGCAGTACTTC
CASSLAWLAVTYEQYF
>.|few|TRBV7-3|TRBJ2-5
TGTGCCAGCAGCCCCAACCCCCAAGAGACCCAGTACTTC
CASSPNPQETQYF
>TRBD2|.|TRBV2|TRBJ2-1
TGTGCCCGGGGACTAGCGGGAGTTATCGATGAGCAGTTCTTC
CARGLAGVIDEQFF
>.|few|TRBV7-9|TRBJ1-1
TGTGCCAGCAGCTTAGGGACTGAAGCTTTCTTT
CASSLGTEAFF
>.|.|TRBV5-1|TRBJ2-5
TGCGCCAGCAGTTTCGGGAGACTAGAAGAGACCCAGTACTTC
CASSFGRLEETQYF
>TRBD2|.|TRBV7-9|TRBJ2-5
TGTGCCAGCAGCCGAACAGCGGGAGGGCCCCAAGAGACCCAGTACTTC
CASSRTAGGPQETQYF
>.|.|TRBV28|TRBJ1-2
TGTGCCAGCACCTCGGGACAACTCTATGGCTACACCTTC
CASTSGQLYGYTF
>TRBD1|.|TRBV25-1|TRBJ1-1
TGTGCCAGCAGTCCACGGACAGGGAGGAACACTGAAGCTTTCTTT
CASSPRTGRNTEAFF
>TRBD2|few|TRBV7-2|TRBJ2-7
TGTGCCAGCAGCAGAAGAGGGACTAGCGGATACGAGCAGTACTTC
CASSRRGTSGYEQYF
>TRBD1|.|TRBV9|TRBJ2-3
TGTGCCAGCAGCGCCGGGACAGGGACCACAGATACGCAGTATTTT
CASSAGTGTTDTQYF
>TRBD2|.|TRBV7-2|TRBJ2-3
TGTGCCAGCAGCTCCCAAGCGGGAGTCATCGATACGCAGTATTTT
CASSSQAGVIDTQYF
>TRBD2|once|TRBV7-2|TRBJ2-5
TGTGCCAGCAGCTTAGGGAGCGGGAGGGACGGGACCCAGTACTTC
CASSLGSGRDGTQYF
>.|few|TRBV5-1|TRBJ2-1
TGCGCCAGCAGCTTGGTCACAGGGCCGTACAATGAGCAGTTCTTC
CASSLVTGPYNEQFF
>.|.|TRBV19|TRBJ2-1
TGTGCCAGTAGTATAGAAGCACCCACCCCTCTAGGAAATGAGCAGTTCTTC
CASSIEAPTPLGNEQFF
>.|.|TRBV28|TRBJ1-2
TGTGCCAGCAGATTCAGGGGCTATGGCTACACCTTC
CASRFRGYGYTF
>.|.|TRBV27|TRBJ2-1
TGTGCCAGCACCCTCATAGGGGGAACCTACAATGAGCAGTTCTTC
CASTLIGGTYNEQFF
>TRBD2|.|TRBV4-3|TRBJ2-1
TGCGCCAGCAGCCAAGAGGGGCGGGAGGGCCTCGATGAGCAGTTCTTC
CASSQEGREGLDEQFF
>.|few|TRBV5-1|TRBJ1-1
TGCGCCAGCAACGACAACGGGGCCGTAAACACTGAAGCTTTCTTT
CASNDNGAVNTEAFF
>TRBD2|.|TRBV12-5|TRBJ2-1
TGTGCTAGTGGCTTAATAGCGGGAGGGTACAATGAGCAGTTCTTC
CASGLIAGGYNEQFF
>TRBD1|.|TRBV9|TRBJ1-1
TGTGCCAGCAGCACCGGACAGGGGGCGGGCACTGAAGCTTTCTTT
CASSTGQGAGTEAFF
>.|.|TRBV11-3|TRBJ2-1
TGTGCCAGCAGCCAAAGTCACAATTCTTATGAGCAGTTCTTC
CASSQSHNSYEQFF
>TRBD2|.|TRBV5-4|TRBJ2-5
TGTGCCAGCAGCCTGCCGGGGGGACTCCAAGAGACCCAGTACTTC
CASSLPGGLQETQYF
>TRBD1|.|TRBV6-6|TRBJ2-7
TGTGCCAGCGCACGGACAGGCACCTACGAGCAGTACTTC
CASARTGTYEQYF
>TRBD2|.|TRBV7-3|TRBJ2-1
TGTGCCAGCAGCCCCCCCGGCGGGAGTGGCAATGAGCAGTTCTTC
CASSPPGGSGNEQFF
>.|.|TRBV21-1|TRBJ1-2
TGTGCCAGCAGCTGGGACATCTATGGCTACACCTTC
CASSWDIYGYTF
>TRBD1|.|TRBV25-1|TRBJ2-7
TGTGCCAGCAGTGGACGGGACAGGGCGGACGAGCAGTACTTC
CASSGRDRADEQYF
>.|once|TRBV27|TRBJ2-3
TGTGCCAGCAGCCGGGGCAGGGGAGCGGGGACAGATACGCAGTATTTT
CASSRGRGAGTDTQYF
>.|.|TRBV5-1|TRBJ2-3
TGCGCCAGCAGCCCCATGGGGCGGGACACAGATACGCAGTATTTT
CASSPMGRDTDTQYF
>.|few|TRBV5-1|TRBJ2-6
TGCGCCAGCAGCTTGCGCTCTGGGGCCAACGTCCTGACTTTC
CASSLRSGANVLTF
>TRBD1|.|TRBV5-4|TRBJ2-5
TGTGCCAGCAGCTTGGGGGGTGGACAGGGGGCGTCCGAGACCCAGTACTTC
CASSLGGGQGASETQYF
>TRBD1|.|TRBV11-2|TRBJ2-7
TGTGCCAGCAGCTTGACAGGGAGACCCTACGAGCAGTACTTC
CASSLTGRPYEQYF
>TRBD2|.|TRBV18|TRBJ2-7
TGTGCCAGCTCCCCAAGGACTAGCGGGAGTAACGAGCAGTACTTC
CASSPRTSGSNEQYF
>.|.|TRBV27|TRBJ1-4
TGTGCCAGCAGTTTGCAGCAGGGGATCACTAATGAAAAACTGTTTTTT
CASSLQQGITNEKLFF
>TRBD1|few|TRBV27|TRBJ2-5
TGTGCCAGCAGTTTAGGGGACAGGGGCCGGGAGACCCAGTACTTC
CASSLGDRGRETQYF
>TRBD1|.|TRBV5-1|TRBJ1-4
TGCGCCAGCAGCCCCGGGACAGGAACTAATGAAAAACTGTTTTTT
CASSPGTGTNEKLFF
>TRBD1|.|TRBV7-9|TRBJ1-1
TGTGCCAGCAGCAAACCGGGACAGCGAAACACTGAAGCTTTCTTT
CASSKPGQRNTEAFF
>.|.|TRBV7-2|TRBJ2-7
TGTGCCAGCAGTTTTATAGGGCGCGACGAGCAGTACTTC
CASSFIGRDEQYF
>TRBD1|.|TRBV19|TRBJ1-4
TGTGCCAGTAGTATTGGCGGACAGGGTAATGAAAAACTGTTTTTT
CASSIGGQGNEKLFF
>.|many|TRBV11-2|TRBJ1-1
TGTGCCAGCAGCTTAGCACAGGCGAACACTGAAGCTTTCTTT
CASSLAQANTEAFF
>.|.|TRBV30|TRBJ1-2
TGTGCCTGGAGTGTTCCAGGGGTGGGCTACACCTTC
CAWSVPGVGYTF
>.|.|TRBV19|TRBJ2-7
TGTGCCAGTAGTATGGGGACCAACGAGCAGTACTTC
CASSMGTNEQYF
>.|.|TRBV28|TRBJ1-5
TGTGCCAGCAGCCAAGTCAGATACAATCAGCCCCAGCATTTT
CASSQVRYNQPQHF